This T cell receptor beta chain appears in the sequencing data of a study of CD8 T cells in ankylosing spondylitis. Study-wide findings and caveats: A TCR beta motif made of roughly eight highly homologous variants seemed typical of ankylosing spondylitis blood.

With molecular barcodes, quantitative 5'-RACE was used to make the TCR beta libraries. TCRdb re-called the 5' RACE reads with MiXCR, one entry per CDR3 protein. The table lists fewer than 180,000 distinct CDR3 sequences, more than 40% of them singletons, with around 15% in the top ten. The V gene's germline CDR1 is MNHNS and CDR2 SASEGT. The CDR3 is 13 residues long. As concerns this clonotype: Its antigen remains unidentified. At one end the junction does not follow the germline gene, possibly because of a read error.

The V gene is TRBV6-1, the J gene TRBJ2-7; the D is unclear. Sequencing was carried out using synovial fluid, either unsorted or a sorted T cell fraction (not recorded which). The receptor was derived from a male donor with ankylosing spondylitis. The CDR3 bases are TGTGCCAGCAGTGAAGAGTTTGTACATGATCTAGTCTTT. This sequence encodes CASSEEFVHDLVF.